These 8 T cell receptor beta chains were sequenced from one sample in a study of blood T cell repertoires in COVID-19. Assay used: immunoSEQ multiplex PCR; TCRdb lists only in-frame clones, some missing. Here the sample spans roughly 77,000 clones, roughly 88% being singletons. The sample comprised peripheral blood. The receptors derive from a human donor in a cohort sampled during active COVID-19.

This clone was picked up one time. This chain connects TRBV6-5 to TRBJ2-3; 9 bases agree with TRBD2. CDR1 and CDR2 from the germline V gene are MNHEY and SVGAGI. V shed 3 bases, J shed 4 bases, and the junction held 8 bases outside the gene matches. The CDR3 extends over 16 amino acids. CDR3 DNA sequence: TGTGCCAGCAGTTATAATCCAGCGGGGGGATCAGATACGCAGTATTTT. Its translation is CASSYNPAGGSDTQYF.

A single count supports this clone. The chain has TRBV27 and TRBJ1-5; D may be TRBD1 (5 bases). Per germline, CDR1 MNHEY and CDR2 SMNVEV (reference sequence). Trimming left V 5 bases short and J 4 bases short, with 21 bases between. The CDR3 is 17 residues long. CDR3 DNA sequence: TGTGCCAGCAGTCATGTTTTCCCGGAGGGGACTAATCAGCCCCAGCATTTT. Translated, it gives CASSHVFPEGTNQPQHF.

The rearrangement joins TRBV29-1 to TRBJ2-2; 8 bases align to TRBD1. CDR1 and CDR2 (germline): SQVTM, ANQGSEA. The junction had 3 bases not matched to a gene; V was cut back by 0 bases and J by 3 bases. The length of the CDR3 is 15 residues. The CDR3 loop is CSVEESRGHTGELFF. The CDR3 region has the DNA TGCAGCGTTGAAGAATCCAGGGGGCACACCGGGGAGCTGTTTTTT.

The rearrangement links TRBV24-1 to TRBJ2-3; maybe TRBD1 (6 bases). The CDR3 runs 15 residues. With 7 bases removed from V and 3 bases from J, the gap between germline ends came to 16 bases. From germline, CDR1 is KGHDR and CDR2 SFDVKD. DNA of the CDR3: TGTGCCACCAGCCCAGCAGGGGTTGTGACAGATACGCAGTATTTT. Translated: CATSPAGVVTDTQYF.

The chain links TRBV24-1 to TRBJ1-4; a weak D match, TRBD1 (6 bases). The V end was cut by 10 bases, the J end by 8 bases, with 16 bases between. The CDR3 is 13 residues long. Germline CDR1 and CDR2: KGHDR and SFDVKD. As DNA, the CDR3 is TGTGCCACGGGGGGGGCCGACACAGAAAAACTGTTTTTT. Encoded protein: CATGGADTEKLFF.

The chain links TRBV10-1 to TRBJ2-6, with 7 bases fitting TRBD1. This CDR3 is 18 amino acids long. Germline V lookup: CDR1 WNHNN, CDR2 SYGVQD (reference sequence). With 5 bases clipped from V and 3 bases from J, the junction kept 13 bases outside the gene matches. CDR3 loop: CASSQGQVQPRGANVLTF. The CDR3 DNA sequence: TGCGCCAGCAGTCAAGGACAGGTCCAACCCCGTGGGGCCAACGTCCTGACTTTC.

The CDR3 sequence: CASHSGTSGNTIYF. The CDR3 nucleotides are TGTGCCAGCCACTCGGGGACTTCTGGAAACACCATATATTTT. The chain couples TRBV28 to TRBJ1-3, with a tentative D call TRBD1 (5 bases). Germline loops: CDR1 MDHEN, CDR2 SYDVKM. Trimming shortened V by 8 bases and J by 1 base, and 12 bases separated the two germline ends. CDR3 length: 14 amino acids.

The chain couples TRBV29-1 to TRBJ1-1; possibly TRBD1 for D (5 bases). This CDR3 region has 12 residues. Trimming removed 7 bases at V and 3 bases at J, with 12 bases between. Germline V gives CDR1 SQVTM, CDR2 ANQGSEA. CDR3 in amino acids: CSGGNLYTEAFF. The CDR3 nucleotides read TGCAGCGGGGGGAACTTATACACTGAAGCTTTCTTT.